This TCR beta chain derives from a study of cytomegalovirus exposure and HLA in healthy donors (dated by TCRdb to 2015 to 2018). With respect to the entire study: An earlier analysis of approximately 550 of the donors reported 250 to 300 Gb of sequence data and roughly 110 million unique TCR beta sequences from 150 million to 200 million T cells. To study patterns of TCR occurrence, a later analysis re-analyzed previously published TCR beta repertoires from under 750 donors and added high-resolution HLA genotyping. The study was designed to test whether signatures of past pathogen exposure could be identified by cataloging public T cell receptors. To decide whether each TCR beta V gene segment behaved as functional or pseudogenic, an earlier analysis of some 600 of the donors relied on high-throughput TCR beta sequencing. Among about 360 genotyped donors of the cohort, an average of around 240,000 unique TCR beta nucleotide sequences were sequenced per donor, about a sixth of them non-productive. Every discovery cohort repertoire had been produced on one sequencing platform. Class I and class II HLA loci were covered by the typing at four-digit resolution. Donor age, sex, ethnicity and CMV serostatus were collected together with the repertoire data. In a later genetic analysis, genome-wide SNP genotypes for about 60% of the 666 donors were used, and that subset was treated as a discovery cohort. Roughly five DR-DQ haplotypes were treated as single units for association and clustering because of strong linkage in the cohort. Besides the first cohort of more than 650 subjects, a separate validation cohort made up of some 110 different subjects was used. Rather than using new phenotypic data, the later analysis identified candidate immune exposures from TCR beta sequences and from how often those sequences occurred across donors. Among the roughly 370 genotyped donors, around 81% belonged to the genetic ancestry cluster associated with self-reported Caucasian donors. Using immunosequencing, the study profiled T cell repertoires from about 620 subjects and related those repertoires to cytomegalovirus serostatus. About 300 gigabases of sequencing data and 70 million to 100 million unique TCR sequences were included in an early release covering under 650 HLA-typed donors. To predict cytomegalovirus infection status, the study brought together high-throughput TCR immunosequencing, statistical association of individual TCRs with disease status, and machine learning. The number of donors typed differed by locus, with roughly 620-630 for A, B, C, DRB1 and DQB1, over 500 for DQA1, 606 for DPA1, and some 440 for DPB1. Broader findings and caveats from the paper: Because HLA typing was unavailable for some donors at each locus, only the typed subset was used in association tests. The study gave a list of 150 to 200 TCR beta chains associated with cytomegalovirus. Some IMGT-functional V segments, including TRBV6-2 and TRBV6-3, could not be told apart with the 87-base-pair reads, so those segments were excluded. A later analysis found that TCR association rates varied across HLA loci, with DRB1 alleles showing the most associated TCRs and HLA-C alleles the fewest. Immune exposure information for the cohort was limited to CMV serostatus. A cluster of highly shared sequence variants was judged likely to be a technical artifact of the sequencing pipeline. Most CMV-associated TCR beta chains appeared to be HLA-restricted in a later analysis, and the HLA associations seemed to be driven largely by CMV exposure. In vitro tests confirmed that a few of the cytomegalovirus-associated TCR beta chains recognize cytomegalovirus antigens. The authors suggested that the approach could potentially be generalized to other disease states and immunological phenotypes. Assigning TCR associations to individual alleles was difficult when HLA alleles, especially DR and DQ, strongly co-occurred. According to a later genetic analysis, donors in an Asian-associated ancestry cluster had fewer N-insertions in productive TCRs than the approximately 670-donor mean. Cytomegalovirus status was reported to be diagnosed by the classifier with high specificity and sensitivity in both the original and validation cohorts. While some public TCRs were present in many individuals, most TCR sequences turned up only very rarely across donors. This cohort had only TCR beta chains sequenced, and the lack of alpha or paired-chain data limited which features could be detected. Correlated functional status among segregating V segments might be attributable to linkage disequilibrium, but an unknown experimental factor could not be ruled out. Approximately 16 rarely observed V segments, including chromosome 9 orphons, were excluded from the earlier analysis of just under 600 of the donors because counts were too low. Broadly in line with IMGT annotations, most TCR beta V segments showed up in productive rearrangements about 87% or about 30% of the time in an earlier analysis of approximately 640 of the donors. Compared with equally common non-associated chains, HLA-associated TCR beta chains in a later analysis were more clonally expanded and had lower generation probabilities. At a false discovery rate of 0.05, a later analysis linked some 17,000 TCR beta sequences to specific HLA alleles. A further reported finding was that TCR beta sequences accurately predicted the HLA-A and HLA-B alleles for most subjects in the first cohort. In a later analysis, several top co-occurrence clusters were reported to appear linked to parvovirus B19, influenza, CMV and Epstein-Barr virus. V-gene and J-gene trimming of TCR beta chains was associated with a missense DCLRE1C variant in a later genetic analysis, and the association was replicated in an independent cohort. Presence/absence analyses assumed roughly uniform sequencing depth across donors, an assumption that may not hold.

Library creation used the immunoSEQ multiplex PCR assay. The multiplex PCR relied on a mix of 60 forward primers for TCR Vbeta segments and 13 reverse primers for TCR Jbeta segments. A multiplex PCR assay on genomic DNA amplified the CDR3 region of rearranged TCR beta genes. Amplified TCR beta libraries were sequenced as 87-base-pair reads on the Illumina HiSeq System. The original methods were these. A later analysis tallied about 77 million unique TCR beta chains across the roughly 610 repertoires, and 10 million to 11 million of those chains were shared by two or more donors. Raw reads were error-corrected and collapsed into unique sequences by a nearest-neighbor algorithm in which closely related sequences were merged to remove PCR and sequencing errors. V, D and J gene segments were assigned by aligning CDR3 sequences to IMGT reference sequences. Each retained sequence needed at least a six-nucleotide match to both a V gene segment and a J gene segment. Rearrangements were classified as productive when the CDR3 lacked stop codons and remained in frame with V and J, and all other rearrangements were classified as non-productive. Following IMGT convention, CDR3 was defined as the stretch from the second conserved V-encoded cysteine up to the conserved J-encoded phenylalanine. The earlier analysis of about 590 of the donors excluded sequences that lacked an unambiguous match to a single V gene segment. In an earlier analysis of 587 of the donors, V segments were called functional above 56.7% productive rearrangements and were called segregating when the between-donor standard deviation exceeded 5%. To diagnose cytomegalovirus status from the catalog of TCR beta chain sequences, a statistical classification framework was built. In a later analysis, TCR nucleotide sequences were compared against IMGT/GENE-DB human TR gene sequences so that V and J genes could be assigned. A later analysis assigned CDR3 sequences and most-parsimonious VDJ recombination scenarios with the TCRdist pipeline. A later analysis defined each TCR beta chain by its CDR3 amino acid sequence plus V-gene family, and excluded reads lacking a unique V-gene family. In a later analysis, nearly 600 highly shared, low-generation-probability nucleotide sequences were removed to address suspected cross-contamination and a sequencing artifact. A later analysis calculated a clonal expansion index for each public chain from normalized within-repertoire ranks of inferred template counts. In a later analysis, generation probabilities were computed with a VDJ recombination model fitted to out-of-frame rearrangements, and the resulting probabilities were checked against IGoR. Hypergeometric tests were used in a later analysis to score TCR-TCR, TCR-HLA and TCR-CMV co-occurrence, with a repertoire-size bias correction applied to the TCR pairs. A later analysis estimated false discovery rates by permuting HLA or CMV assignments 20 times. In a later analysis, co-occurring TCRs were grouped using DBSCAN, with TCRdist sequence similarity added in when clustering inside HLA-allele-positive subsets. For co-occurrence clustering, repertoires with fewer than 30,000 or more than 120,000 public chains were excluded, along with about five repertoires with anomalous nucleotide sharing. The source is immuneACCESS, and TCRdb retained only in-frame sequences with V and J called. Part of the clones is not carried over; for the studies checked, unresolved V genes explain less than half of this, and the remainder is unexplained. V and J calls and clone size are as listed in that table; D and trimming were resolved from the DNA. The sample profile shows tens of thousands of clones; approximately 68% of them were found once. Together, the top ten hold 10% to 11% of the sample.

The germline V gene specifies MNHNS as CDR1 and SASEGT as CDR2. From cysteine to phenylalanine, the CDR3 is 12 amino acids long. Only the CDR3 DNA is retained, 36 bases long and in frame from the first base. A distance of 12 bases separates the germline ends of V and J, which lose 10 bases and 2 bases respectively. The cohort was made up of 500 to 850 healthy bone marrow donors. Cohort members were all nominally healthy when sampled, although unrecorded immune exposures were likely present. The donor tested CMV seronegative, placing the donor among the 300 to 400 seronegative members of the cohort. A peripheral blood sample was collected from each donor, and TCR beta sequencing was performed on peripheral blood mononuclear cells. The Qiagen DNeasy Blood Extraction Kit was used to extract genomic DNA from the blood cell samples. This clone was seen a single time. The antigen it recognizes is unknown. Base qualities were left out, and no much larger clone turns up one base away.

The source of this sequence is a woman aged 25 to 39 in good health and CMV-seronegative. Source material: PBMCs. The V and J genes are TRBV6-1 and TRBJ2-7; TRBD2 is possibly the D segment (5 matching bases). The bases read TGTGCCACCTCCCGGGGTCCCTACGAGCAGTACTTC. Translation gives CATSRGPYEQYF.